The present entry profiles one TCR beta chain with its context. As yet, its antigen is unknown. This entry comes from a study of OX40 agonist ivuxolimab in advanced cancers. About the research overall: Dose-escalation patients' cancers were hepatocellular carcinoma, melanoma, renal cell or head and neck cancer.

Profiling relied on immunoSEQ multiplex PCR, and the TCRdb table lists in-frame clones only, not all of them. Of about 75,000 clones listed, around 86% were seen once; the top ten hold about 8.6%. Study-wide results and limits: The average count of expanded clones was higher among CD8+ T cells than among CD4+. There was clonal expansion of CD4+ and CD8+ blood T cells by week 6 at 0.1 to 3.0 mg/kg.

This CDR3 region has 16 residues. The V gene's germline CDR1 is SGHTA and CDR2 FQGNSA. Trimming removed 0 bases from V and 6 bases from J; junction bases left unmatched: 8. It was autoimmune disease history or systemic immunosuppression that excluded patients. The rearrangement joins TRBV7-2 to TRBJ2-5; 9 bases are a match to TRBD2. The sequence derives from an adult with an advanced solid tumor such as melanoma, head and neck, liver or kidney cancer. Sequences were derived from CD4+ or CD8+ T cells sorted from blood, sampled in a trial of the OX40 agonist ivuxolimab. For the CDR3, the DNA is TGTGCCAGCAGCTTAGCGCGGGGGGGCCGTGGAAAGACCCAGTACTTC. It translates to CASSLARGGRGKTQYF.